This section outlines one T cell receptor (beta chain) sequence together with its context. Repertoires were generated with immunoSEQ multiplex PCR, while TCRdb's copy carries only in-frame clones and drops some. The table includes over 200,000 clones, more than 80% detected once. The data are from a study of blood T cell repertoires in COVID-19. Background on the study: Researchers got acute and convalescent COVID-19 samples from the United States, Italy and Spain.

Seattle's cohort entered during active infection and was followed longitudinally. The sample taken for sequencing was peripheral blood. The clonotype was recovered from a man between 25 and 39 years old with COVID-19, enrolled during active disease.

The CDR3 nucleotides are TGTGCCAGTAGTTCGACACCTGGGCCCTACAATGAGCAGTTCTTC. Protein product: CASSSTPGPYNEQFF. The J gene is TRBJ2-1, the V gene TRBV19; D gene unclear. This CDR3 contains 15 residues. V lost 5 bases and J lost 2, with 13 bases in between. Germline values: CDR1 LNHDA, CDR2 SQIVND (reference sequence).